This T cell receptor (beta chain) stems from a study of read filtering for tumor transcriptome and immune sequencing. Sampling of bone marrow took place during active disease in every patient. Germline values: CDR1 SQVTM, CDR2 ANQGSEA. There are 13 residues in the CDR3. V was cut by 5 bases and J by 0 bases, with 11 bases left in between. This clonotype turned up a few times. A clone one base away is much larger, so this may be a read error. The library was built from 400 ng RNA with molecular barcoded adaptors for alpha/delta and beta/gamma chains. A single record per CDR3 protein comes from TCRdb applying MiXCR to the reads. This sample yields more than 100,000 distinct CDR3 sequences, of which about 12% are seen a single time; just under 8.5% belongs to the top ten.

Sequenced: a population of CD138-negative cells sorted from bone marrow. The TCR sequence derives from a donor at least 40 years old with multiple myeloma. The V gene is TRBV29-1, the J gene TRBJ2-7; D gene ambiguous. The DNA for the CDR3 is TGCAGCGTTAGGGCACAGAGCTCCTACGAGCAGTACTTC. Translation gives CSVRAQSSYEQYF.